This TCR beta chain was identified in a study of cytomegalovirus exposure and HLA in healthy donors (dated by TCRdb to about 2017). At the level of the whole study: In an earlier analysis of roughly 590 of the donors, about 260 Gb of sequence data and just under 120 million unique TCR beta sequences from about 179 million T cells were reported. A later genetic analysis took genome-wide SNP genotypes for 398 of the 666 donors and used that subset as a discovery cohort. About 280 gigabases of sequencing data and 75 million to 85 million unique TCR sequences made up an early release that covered over 550 HLA-typed donors. The study aimed to test whether signatures of past pathogen exposure could be identified by cataloging public T cell receptors. Of the 398 genotyped donors, 65% to 90% fell in the genetic ancestry cluster associated with self-reported Caucasian donors. Among 300 to 500 genotyped donors of the cohort, an average of roughly 230,000 unique TCR beta nucleotide sequences was sequenced per donor, of which about 18% were non-productive. Because of strong linkage in the cohort, roughly five DR-DQ haplotypes were treated as single units for association and clustering. High-throughput TCR immunosequencing, statistical association of individual TCRs with disease status, and machine learning were combined to predict cytomegalovirus infection status. All discovery cohort repertoires had been generated using a single sequencing platform. In addition to the first cohort of around 670 subjects, a separate validation cohort of approximately 120 different subjects was used. The later analysis used no new phenotypic data to find candidate immune exposures, relying instead on TCR beta sequences and their occurrence across donors. To decide whether each TCR beta V gene segment behaved as functional or pseudogenic, an earlier analysis of some 600 of the donors relied on high-throughput TCR beta sequencing. Both class I and class II loci were covered by HLA typing, at four-digit resolution. Donor age, sex, ethnicity and CMV serostatus were collected together with the repertoire data. To study patterns of TCR occurrence, a later analysis re-analyzed previously published TCR beta repertoires from 650 to 750 donors and added high-resolution HLA genotyping. The study used immunosequencing to profile the T cell repertoires of approximately 630 subjects and linked those repertoires to cytomegalovirus serostatus. The number of typed donors differed by locus: about 620-640 for A, B, C, DRB1 and DQB1; 500 to 550 for DQA1; around 610 for DPA1; and around 490 for DPB1.

Worth noting for this clone: Its recognized antigen is unknown. No base quality values were provided; no much bigger clone lies one nucleotide off.

In total, 630 or so healthy bone marrow donors made up the cohort. At the time of sampling, every cohort member was nominally healthy, though immune exposures that went unrecorded were likely present. The donor was CMV seropositive and was included in the group of about 290 seropositive cohort members. A peripheral blood sample was provided by each donor, and peripheral blood mononuclear cells were used for TCR beta sequencing. The Qiagen DNeasy Blood Extraction Kit was used to extract genomic DNA from the blood cell samples. The CDR3 sequence holds 15 residues, the cysteine and phenylalanine included. Only the CDR3 portion is preserved as DNA: 45 bases, with reading frame beginning at the first base. Looking up the germline V gene yields CDR1 LGHNA and CDR2 YSLEER. Relative to germline, V is 1 base shorter and J is 3 bases shorter, with 13 bases between their ends. Library prep was done by the immunoSEQ multiplex PCR assay. The multiplex PCR relied on a mix of 60 forward primers for TCR Vbeta segments and 13 reverse primers for TCR Jbeta segments. Amplification of the CDR3 region of rearranged TCR beta genes was performed with a multiplex PCR assay on genomic DNA. The Illumina HiSeq System was used to sequence the amplified TCR beta libraries as 87-base-pair reads. Concerning the study's data processing: A later analysis counted about 82 million unique TCR beta chains across the approximately 700 repertoires, and roughly 9.9 million of these chains were shared by at least two donors. Raw reads were error-corrected and collapsed into unique sequences by a nearest-neighbor algorithm in which closely related sequences were merged to remove PCR and sequencing errors. CDR3 sequences were aligned to IMGT reference sequences to assign V, D and J gene segments. For a sequence to be retained, a match of at least six nucleotides to both a V gene segment and a J gene segment was required. Rearrangements were called productive when the CDR3 lacked stop codons and stayed in frame with V and J; all others were non-productive. CDR3 was defined by IMGT convention, running from the second conserved V-encoded cysteine to the conserved J-encoded phenylalanine. The earlier analysis of some 580 of the donors excluded any sequence lacking an unambiguous match to a single V gene segment. In an earlier analysis of roughly 600 of the donors, a V segment was called functional when productive rearrangements were above 56.7%, and segregating when the standard deviation between donors exceeded 5%. A statistical classification framework was built to diagnose cytomegalovirus status from the catalog of TCR beta chain sequences. A later analysis assigned V and J genes by comparing TCR nucleotide sequences with IMGT/GENE-DB human TR gene sequences. In a later analysis, CDR3 sequences and most-parsimonious VDJ recombination scenarios were assigned using the TCRdist pipeline. In a later analysis, each TCR beta chain was defined by its CDR3 amino acid sequence together with its V-gene family, and reads lacking a unique V-gene family were excluded. A later analysis removed roughly 590 highly shared, low-generation-probability nucleotide sequences to deal with suspected cross-contamination and a sequencing artifact. A later analysis calculated a clonal expansion index for each public chain from normalized within-repertoire ranks of inferred template counts. In a later analysis, generation probabilities were computed with a VDJ recombination model fitted to out-of-frame rearrangements, and the resulting probabilities were checked against IGoR. A later analysis scored TCR-TCR, TCR-HLA and TCR-CMV co-occurrence with hypergeometric tests, applying a repertoire-size bias correction to TCR pairs. In a later analysis, false discovery rates were estimated by permuting HLA or CMV assignments 20 times. In a later analysis, co-occurring TCRs were grouped with DBSCAN, and TCRdist sequence similarity was added when clustering was performed within HLA-allele-positive subsets. Repertoires with fewer than 30,000 or more than 120,000 public chains were left out of co-occurrence clustering, as were a handful of repertoires with anomalous nucleotide sharing. TCRdb limited this immuneACCESS table to in-frame rearrangements with V and J called. A share of clones is missing; checked studies link under half to unresolved V genes, and the rest is unexplained. The DNA gave D and trimming, while V, J and clone size come from that table. For this sample there are around 140,000 clones; around 10% appear just once. Around 7% of the sample is held by the ten biggest clonotypes.

The paper as a whole reports these results and caveats: When HLA alleles, especially DR and DQ, strongly co-occurred, attributing TCR associations to individual alleles was difficult. V-gene and J-gene trimming of TCR beta chains was associated with a missense DCLRE1C variant in a later genetic analysis, and the association was replicated in an independent cohort. Some IMGT-functional V segments, including TRBV6-2 and TRBV6-3, could not be told apart with the 87-base-pair reads, so those segments were excluded. Cytomegalovirus status was reported to be diagnosed by the classifier with high specificity and sensitivity in both the original and validation cohorts. A group of highly shared sequence variants was considered likely to be a technical artifact of the sequencing pipeline. The study listed 170 or so TCR beta chains as associated with cytomegalovirus. In a later analysis, the rate of TCR association differed among HLA loci, with DRB1 alleles having the most associated TCRs and HLA-C alleles having the fewest. Most CMV-associated TCR beta chains appeared to be HLA-restricted in a later analysis, and the HLA associations seemed to be driven largely by CMV exposure. In a later analysis, HLA-associated TCR beta chains showed more clonal expansion and lower generation probabilities than non-associated chains that were equally common. Several of the top co-occurrence clusters appeared to be linked to parvovirus B19, influenza, CMV and Epstein-Barr virus, according to a later analysis. A further reported finding was that TCR beta sequences accurately predicted the HLA-A and HLA-B alleles for most subjects in the first cohort. In vitro tests confirmed that a few of the cytomegalovirus-associated TCR beta chains recognize cytomegalovirus antigens. The earlier analysis of 450 to 700 of the donors excluded some 16 rarely observed V segments, including chromosome 9 orphons, because counts were too low. Compared with the approximately 600-donor mean, donors in an Asian-associated ancestry cluster had fewer N-insertions in productive TCRs, according to a later genetic analysis. In this cohort, only TCR beta chains were sequenced, and detectable features were limited by the absence of alpha or paired-chain data. It was suggested by the authors that the approach could potentially be generalized to other disease states and immunological phenotypes. Most TCR sequences were observed very rarely across donors, whereas some public TCRs were present in many individuals. In an earlier analysis of some 540 of the donors, most TCR beta V segments appeared in productive rearrangements about 87% or about 30% of the time, broadly matching IMGT annotations. Because HLA typing was missing for some donors at each locus, association tests included only the typed subset. The presence/absence analyses assumed that sequencing depth was roughly uniform across donors, and that assumption may not be true. Correlated functional status among segregating V segments might be attributable to linkage disequilibrium, but an unknown experimental factor could not be ruled out. In a later analysis, 16,951 TCR beta sequences were associated with specific HLA alleles at a false discovery rate of 0.05. CMV serostatus was the only immune exposure information available for the cohort.

Sequencing used PBMCs. This sequence originates from a woman between 35 and 50 years old in good health and CMV-seropositive. The V gene is TRBV4-3 and the J gene is TRBJ2-7; D gene: possibly TRBD2, on 6 matching bases. The CDR3 here reads CASSQAWAGGYEQYF. The DNA sequence reads TGCGCCAGCAGCCAAGCGTGGGCCGGGGGCTACGAGCAGTACTTC.